Shown below are 16 T cell receptor beta chains from a single sample sequenced in a study of blood T cell repertoires in COVID-19. Measured with immunoSEQ multiplex PCR; TCRdb has only the in-frame clones, and not every one. The sample lists roughly 160,000 clones, 65% to 85% seen once, with over 10% in the top ten. Sequencing was done on a sample of PBMCs or T cells enriched from blood (not recorded which). These receptors were obtained from a woman aged 60-75 years who had recovered from COVID-19.

V and J are TRBV10-1 and TRBJ2-2; 7 nucleotides line up with TRBD1. The germline gives CDR1 WNHNN, CDR2 SYGVQD (reference sequence). J was trimmed by 4 bases and V by 1 base; bases with no gene match: 0. The CDR3 is 14 amino acids. CDR3 amino acids: CASSEYRGTGELFF. CDR3 coding DNA: TGCGCCAGCAGTGAGTACAGGGGCACCGGGGAGCTGTTTTTT.

The chain recombines TRBV30 with TRBJ1-6; TRBD1 agrees at 7 bases. This CDR3 comprises 13 residues. CDR1 and CDR2 (germline): GTSNPN, SVGIG (reference sequence). V lost 2 bases to trimming and J lost 10 bases; unmatched junction nucleotides: 5. The DNA of the CDR3 is TGTGCCTGGAGTCGACAGGGACGATCACCCCTCCACTTT. This codes for CAWSRQGRSPLHF.

In DNA, the CDR3 is TGTGCCAGCAGTCCACTCTGGGGGGTGACCTACGAGCAGTACTTC. It yields the protein CASSPLWGVTYEQYF. V and J are TRBV2 and TRBJ2-7; a possible D gene is TRBD2 (6 bases). Germline V gene sequence: CDR1 SNHLY, CDR2 FYNNEI. This CDR3 spans 15 amino acids. V lost 5 bases and J 2 bases, leaving 16 bases between the germline ends.

The CDR3 here is CASSLLGGSETQYF. CDR3 DNA sequence: TGTGCCAGCAGTTTACTAGGGGGTAGTGAGACCCAGTACTTC. The V gene is TRBV28, the J gene TRBJ2-5, with a possible D match to TRBD1 (6 bases). Trimming cost V 2 bases and J 5 bases, with 12 bases left between them. The CDR3 is made up of 14 amino acids. Germline-derived CDR1 and CDR2 are MDHEN and SYDVKM.

The chain employs TRBV10-3 and TRBJ2-1, with 9 bases that match TRBD2. This CDR3 is 17 amino acids long. The trim removed 0 bases at V and 7 bases at J, leaving 10 bases unmatched. Germline V gene data show CDR1 as ENHRY and CDR2 as SYGVKD. The CDR3 DNA follows: TGTGCCATCAGTGAGTCCGCCCCAGCGGGGGGCAGGAATGAGCAGTTCTTC. It translates to CAISESAPAGGRNEQFF.

The rearrangement links TRBV15 to TRBJ2-2, with D possibly being TRBD1 (6 bases). The ends were cut back, 0 bases at V and 0 bases at J, with 11 bases in the middle. The CDR3 extends over 17 amino acids. Germline loops: CDR1 LNHNV, CDR2 YYDKDF (reference sequence). This CDR3 is CATSREGAGANTGELFF. In nucleotides, the CDR3 is TGTGCCACCAGCAGAGAGGGGGCGGGTGCGAACACCGGGGAGCTGTTTTTT.

DNA of the CDR3: TGTGCCACCAGCAGAGACCAAGGGGGCTTGGGCTATGGCTACACCTTC. Protein product: CATSRDQGGLGYGYTF. This chain joins TRBV15 and TRBJ1-2; 7 bases agree with TRBD1. CDR1 and CDR2 from the germline V gene are LNHNV and YYDKDF (reference sequence). This CDR3 has 16 residues. Trimming took 0 bases from V and 4 from J; bases not matched to a gene: 8.

This clone is a singleton in its sample. This chain joins TRBV9 and TRBJ1-2, with D perhaps TRBD1 (5 bases). CDR1 and CDR2 (germline): SGDLS, YYNGEE. The CDR3 has 17 residues. V lost 4 bases and J 2 bases, leaving 21 bases between the germline ends. The CDR3 spells CASSHPEGQTMNYGYTF. In DNA form, the CDR3 reads TGTGCCAGCAGCCATCCAGAAGGACAAACTATGAACTATGGCTACACCTTC.

V gene TRBV9 combines with J gene TRBJ2-7, with D maybe TRBD2 (5 bases). The length of the CDR3 is 16 residues. Germline V CDR1 and CDR2: SGDLS, YYNGEE. V dropped 0 bases and J dropped 1 base, with 14 bases sitting between them. The CDR3 sequence is CASSVVPDGGSYEQYF. The CDR3 DNA follows: TGTGCCAGCAGCGTAGTGCCGGACGGAGGATCCTACGAGCAGTACTTC. The variable domain in full, completed from reference TRBV9 and TRBJ2-7, reads DSGVTQTPKHLITATGQRVTLRCSPRSGDLSVYWYQQSLDQGLQFLIQYYNGEERAKGNILERFSAQQFPDLHSELNLSSLELGDSALYFCASSVVPDGGSYEQYFGPGTRLTVT.

The chain has TRBV28 and TRBJ1-2; TRBD1 matches at 8 bases. V was pared by 1 base and J by 6 bases, with 4 bases of the junction left unmatched. This CDR3 has 14 amino acids. Germline CDR1 and CDR2: MDHEN and SYDVKM. CDR3: CASSLYRGRNGYTF. CDR3 in DNA: TGTGCCAGCAGTTTATACAGGGGGAGGAATGGCTACACCTTC.

The chain recombines TRBV5-6 with TRBJ1-1; D gene ambiguous. V shed 3 bases and J shed 4 bases, with 10 bases lying between them. The CDR3 runs 13 residues. From germline, CDR1 is SGHDT and CDR2 YYEEEE. The CDR3: CASSYSPGTEAFF. CDR3 DNA sequence: TGTGCCAGCAGCTATAGCCCCGGCACTGAAGCTTTCTTT.

The chain recombines TRBV18 with TRBJ1-2; 9 bases agree with TRBD1. V gave up 6 bases and J gave up 5 bases; unmatched junction bases: 7. The CDR3 covers 14 residues. Germline lookup yields CDR1 KGHSH and CDR2 LQKENI. The CDR3 region is CASSTGQGLYGYTF. The DNA for the CDR3 is TGTGCCAGCTCGACGGGACAGGGTCTATATGGCTACACCTTC.

The chain uses TRBV19 and TRBJ1-2; 8 nucleotides agree with TRBD1. The CDR3 runs 15 residues. Looked up from germline, CDR1 is LNHDA and CDR2 is SQIVND (reference sequence). V dropped 1 base and J dropped 8; count of bases not matched to a gene: 9. In DNA, the CDR3 is TGTGCCAGTAGTATAGCGGGCAGGGGGCCCGAGGGCTACACCTTC. The encoded protein is CASSIAGRGPEGYTF.

The chain uses TRBV7-3 and TRBJ2-2; D unresolved. The CDR3 is 14 residues long. Germline CDR1 reads SGHTA; CDR2 reads FQGTGA. V lost 5 bases, J lost 2 bases, and 9 bases lay in between. The CDR3 nucleotides read TGTGCCAGCAGCCCCGACACAAACACCGGGGAGCTGTTTTTT. This codes for CASSPDTNTGELFF.

The chain has TRBV7-9 and TRBJ2-5; D ambiguous. The CDR3 has 12 amino acids. V lost 2 bases, J lost 5 bases, and 6 bases lay in between. CDR1 is SEHNR and CDR2 is FQNEAQ in the germline V gene (reference sequence). The CDR3 reads CASSLISETQYF. CDR3 sequence (DNA): TGTGCCAGCAGCTTAATATCGGAGACCCAGTACTTC.

A remark on this clone: The conserved phenylalanine or tryptophan is not found at the CDR3 terminus, so this likely reflects a read error. The DNA is omitted, as the CDR3 cannot be located on it reliably, and the CDR3 follows TCRdb's listing. This sequence joins TRBV20-1 and TRBJ1-2. From germline, CDR1 is DFQATT and CDR2 SNEGSKA (reference sequence). The CDR3 is 9 residues long, ends included. CDR3 residues: CSARGGLNV.